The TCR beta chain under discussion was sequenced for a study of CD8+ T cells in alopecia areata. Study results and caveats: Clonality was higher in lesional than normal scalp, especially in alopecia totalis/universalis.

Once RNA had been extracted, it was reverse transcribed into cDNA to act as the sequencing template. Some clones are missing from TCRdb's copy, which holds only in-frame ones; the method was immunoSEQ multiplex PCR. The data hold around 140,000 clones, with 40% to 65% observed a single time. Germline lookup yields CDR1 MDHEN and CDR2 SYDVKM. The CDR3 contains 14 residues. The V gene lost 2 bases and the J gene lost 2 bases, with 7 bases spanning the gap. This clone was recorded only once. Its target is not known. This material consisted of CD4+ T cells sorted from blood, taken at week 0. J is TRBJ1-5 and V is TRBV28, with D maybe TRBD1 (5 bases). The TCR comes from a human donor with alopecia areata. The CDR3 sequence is CASSLLQGNQPQHF. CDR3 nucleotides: TGTGCCAGCAGTTTACTACAGGGCAATCAGCCCCAGCATTTT. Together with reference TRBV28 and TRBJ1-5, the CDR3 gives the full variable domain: DVKVTQSSRYLVKRTGEKVFLECVQDMDHENMFWYRQDPGLGLRLIYFSYDVKMKEKGDIPEGYSVSREKKERFSLILESASTNQTSMYLCASSLLQGNQPQHFGDGTRLSIL.